This passage covers 23 T cell receptor beta chains from one sample sequenced in a study of blood T cell repertoires in COVID-19 (dated by TCRdb to 2019 to 2021). The library was generated by the immunoSEQ multiplex PCR assay. As stored in TCRdb, this immuneACCESS dataset retains in-frame rearrangements with V and J assigned. A fraction of the clones does not appear; measured against another copy, unresolved V genes explain less than half of the discrepancy, and the remainder lacks a known reason. Counted in this sample were about 32,000 clones; 80% to 95% of them appeared once. About 0.99% of the sample belongs to the ten largest clones. Specimen: peripheral blood. The receptors were gathered from a male donor with active COVID-19.

The gene calls are TRBV6-2 or TRBV6-3 and TRBJ2-2, with 9 bases matching TRBD2. V was pared by 6 bases and J by 4 bases, with 12 bases of the junction left unmatched. CDR1 MNHEY and CDR2 SVGEGT come from the germline V gene. The CDR3 is made up of 17 amino acids. The CDR3 DNA sequence: TGTGCCAGCAGCCCCCTAGGCGGGGGGGCGGGCACCGGGGAGCTGTTTTTT. As protein: CASSPLGGGAGTGELFF.

The rearrangement joins TRBV27 to TRBJ2-1; 9 nucleotides line up with TRBD2. V shed 2 bases, J shed 7 bases, and the junction held 6 bases outside the gene matches. This CDR3 is 15 amino acids long. The germline V gene encodes CDR1 MNHEY and CDR2 SMNVEV (reference sequence). The CDR3 sequence: CASSLVAGVRNEQFF. In DNA form, the CDR3 reads TGTGCCAGCAGTTTAGTAGCGGGGGTGAGGAATGAGCAGTTCTTC.

This clone was detected once. J is TRBJ1-1 and V is TRBV23-1; the D is unclear. TRBV23-1 is an open reading frame, and its role is uncertain. V gave up 0 bases and J gave up 1 base, with 12 bases separating them. The CDR3 extends over 16 amino acids. As DNA, the CDR3 is TGCGCCAGCAGTCAATCGAGCGTAGAGGGGAACACTGAAGCTTTCTTT. It translates to CASSQSSVEGNTEAFF.

The V call is TRBV13, the J call TRBJ1-5, with 12 bases lining up with TRBD1. Germline V gene lookup returns CDR1 PRHDT and CDR2 FYEKMQ (reference sequence). Losses at the gene ends were 6 bases for V and 6 bases for J; bases not matched to a gene: 3. CDR3 size: 14 residues. This CDR3 reads CASSGDRGRQPQHF. The CDR3 coding sequence is TGTGCCAGCAGTGGGGACAGGGGGCGTCAGCCCCAGCATTTT.

In DNA form, the CDR3 reads TGCGCCAGCAGCGAAGTCTACAGGGCTCTCCCATATGGCTACACCTTC. As protein: CASSEVYRALPYGYTF. This rearrangement joins TRBV5-1 to TRBJ1-2; maybe TRBD1 (6 bases). The CDR3 is made up of 16 amino acids. CDR1 and CDR2 from the germline V gene are SGHRS and YFSETQ. Between the trimmed V and J ends, which lost 4 bases and 5 bases, there was a span of 21 bases.

The chain is built from TRBV11-3 and TRBJ2-5; 7 positions agree with TRBD1. The CDR3 sequence is 18 residues long. Germline V lookup: CDR1 SGHNT, CDR2 YENEEA. The V gene end was trimmed by 5 bases and the J gene end by 1 base; junction bases not matched to a gene: 16. CDR3: CASSRPSGQVNLQETQYF. Here the CDR3 DNA reads TGTGCCAGCAGCAGACCCTCCGGACAGGTGAACCTCCAAGAGACCCAGTACTTC.

This rearrangement joins TRBV3-1 (or the pseudogene TRBV3-2) to TRBJ2-3, with TRBD2 matching over 7 bases. Germline CDR1 LGHDT, CDR2 YNNKEL (reference sequence). The CDR3 spans 18 residues. J lost 2 bases, V lost 1 base, and 12 bases had no gene match. The CDR3 here is CASSQVSFGGGDTDTQYF. In DNA, the CDR3 is TGTGCCAGCAGCCAAGTCTCCTTTGGGGGGGGTGACACAGATACGCAGTATTTT.

The chain carries TRBV29-1 and TRBJ2-1, with 12 nucleotides matching TRBD2. V lost 6 bases, J lost 6 bases, and 6 bases stayed unmatched. The CDR3 runs to 14 residues. Germline-derived CDR1 and CDR2 are SQVTM and ANQGSEA. CDR3 sequence reads: CSVVTSGGINEQFF. For the CDR3, the DNA is TGCAGCGTAGTAACTAGCGGGGGGATCAATGAGCAGTTCTTC.

The chain uses TRBV9 and TRBJ1-2; D is unclear. Germline-derived CDR1 and CDR2 are SGDLS and YYNGEE. V lost 3 bases to trimming and J lost 2 bases, with 17 bases between them. The CDR3 runs to 16 residues. Written as DNA, the CDR3 is TGTGCCAGCAGCGCCCGTTTTACGGCCGGGAACTATGGCTACACCTTC. It translates to CASSARFTAGNYGYTF.

This clone has only a few counts. This chain connects TRBV27 to TRBJ2-2, with 12 bases lining up with TRBD2. Germline V gene sequence: CDR1 MNHEY, CDR2 SMNVEV (reference sequence). There are 17 residues in the CDR3. After removal of 5 bases from V and 4 bases from J, the junction contained 8 bases not matched to a gene. The CDR3 sequence: CASSGLAGGRGTGELFF. Written as DNA, the CDR3 is TGTGCCAGCAGTGGTCTAGCGGGGGGGCGGGGCACCGGGGAGCTGTTTTTT.

The V call is TRBV5-1, the J call TRBJ2-3; the match to TRBD1 covers 10 bases. Trimming took 7 bases from V and 3 from J; bases not matched to a gene: 11. Germline assignment: CDR1 SGHRS and CDR2 YFSETQ. This CDR3 comprises 16 residues. The chain's CDR3 is CASGSGTGETTDTQYF. In DNA form, the CDR3 reads TGCGCCAGCGGCAGCGGGACAGGGGAAACGACAGATACGCAGTATTTT.

V is TRBV4-2 and J is TRBJ1-2; 7 nucleotides agree with TRBD1. J lost 0 bases, V lost 6 bases, and 4 bases had no gene match. The CDR3 totals 14 residues. Germline V CDR1 and CDR2: LGHNA, YNFKEQ. The CDR3 spells CASRRQGANYGYTF. The CDR3 DNA follows: TGTGCCAGCAGACGACAGGGAGCTAACTATGGCTACACCTTC.

This chain connects TRBV19 to TRBJ2-4; 9 bases map to TRBD2. J gave up 2 bases and V 7 bases, and 6 bases lay outside the gene matches. Germline V CDR1 and CDR2: LNHDA, SQIVND (reference sequence). The CDR3 is 15 residues long. This CDR3 is CASTSAGGPKNIQYF. CDR3 nucleotides: TGTGCCAGTACCTCAGCGGGGGGTCCCAAAAACATTCAGTACTTC. Combining the CDR3 with reference TRBV19 and TRBJ2-4 gives the whole variable domain DGGITQSPKYLFRKEGQNVTLSCEQNLNHDAMYWYRQDPGQGLRLIYYSQIVNDFQKGDIAEGYSVSREKKESFPLTVTSAQKNPTAFYLCASTSAGGPKNIQYFGAGTRLSVL.

This clone has just a few counts. V gene TRBV13 combines with J gene TRBJ1-4; D remains ambiguous. CDR1 and CDR2 from the germline V gene are PRHDT and FYEKMQ (reference sequence). The CDR3 loop spans 14 amino acids. With 7 bases removed from V and 8 bases from J, the gap between germline ends came to 17 bases. The CDR3 loop is CASKLTAAGEKLFF. For the CDR3, the DNA is TGTGCCAGCAAATTAACCGCGGCGGGGGAAAAACTGTTTTTT. The full variable domain, rest sourced from reference TRBV13 and TRBJ1-4, is AAGVIQSPRHLIKEKRETATLKCYPIPRHDTVYWYQQGPGQDPQFLISFYEKMQSDKGSIPDRFSAQQFSDYHSELNMSSLELGDSALYFCASKLTAAGEKLFFGSGTQLSVL.

The J gene is TRBJ1-2, the V gene TRBV11-2; D is possibly TRBD1 (5 bases). Germline V lookup: CDR1 SGHAT, CDR2 FQNNGV. Deletions cut 1 base from V and 2 bases from J, with 5 bases between. The CDR3 consists of 13 residues. The CDR3: CASSLGGNYGYTF. The CDR3 coding sequence is TGTGCCAGCAGCTTAGGGGGCAACTATGGCTACACCTTC.

The chain combines TRBV4-2 with TRBJ1-5, with D hard to call. From germline, CDR1 is LGHNA and CDR2 YNFKEQ. The CDR3 contains 17 residues. Trimming took 3 bases from V and 7 from J, leaving 22 bases between them. The CDR3 DNA reads as TGTGCCAGCAGCCAGACCATATCGTCGGCCAGCGGGCAGCCCCAGCATTTT. It translates to CASSQTISSASGQPQHF.

The rearrangement links TRBV2 to TRBJ1-3; D is perhaps TRBD1 (5 bases). Per the germline V gene, CDR1 is SNHLY and CDR2 is FYNNEI. The CDR3 is made up of 15 amino acids. Between the trimmed V and J ends, which lost 2 bases and 2 bases, there was a span of 10 bases. CDR3 sequence reads: CASSERGGAGNTIYF. Here the CDR3 DNA reads TGTGCCAGCAGTGAACGGGGGGGTGCTGGAAACACCATATATTTT.

The chain recombines TRBV7-6 with TRBJ1-2; tentative D call: TRBD1 (6 bases). V lost 4 bases, J lost 0 bases, and 18 bases lay in between. Germline CDR1 SGHVS, CDR2 FNYEAQ. The CDR3 spans 17 residues. This CDR3 reads CASSSDRRTATNYGYTF. The CDR3 DNA sequence: TGTGCCAGCAGCTCAGACCGTAGGACAGCCACTAACTATGGCTACACCTTC.

In this sample, this clone turned up a few times. The chain couples TRBV4-1 to TRBJ2-5; TRBD2 matches 12 bases. J gave up 1 base and V 4 bases, and 4 bases lay outside the gene matches. Germline CDR1 and CDR2: MGHRA and YSYEKL. The CDR3 is 16 amino acids. CDR3 in amino acids: CASSPRLAGAQETQYF. DNA of the CDR3: TGCGCCAGCAGCCCGCGACTAGCGGGGGCCCAAGAGACCCAGTACTTC.

The CDR3: CAWSLQGYYGYTF. The CDR3 DNA is TGTGCCTGGAGTCTACAGGGGTACTATGGCTACACCTTC. V is TRBV30 and J is TRBJ1-2; 7 bases map to TRBD1. The CDR3 loop spans 13 amino acids. The germline V gene has CDR1 GTSNPN and CDR2 SVGIG (reference sequence). Trimming removed 2 bases from V and 3 bases from J; junction bases left unmatched: 3.

This chain connects TRBV4-1 to TRBJ2-5, with D possibly being TRBD1 (5 bases). Germline loops: CDR1 MGHRA, CDR2 YSYEKL. The CDR3 sequence is 15 residues long. Between the trimmed V and J ends, which lost 2 bases and 0 bases, there was a span of 10 bases. CDR3 bases: TGCGCCAGCAGCCAATCACAGGTGTACCAAGAGACCCAGTACTTC. Residues: CASSQSQVYQETQYF.

This clone was picked up one time. The chain carries TRBV4-3 and TRBJ2-2; a weak D match, TRBD1 (6 bases). Germline V gives CDR1 LGHNA, CDR2 YSLEER. The CDR3 runs 15 residues. Trimming shortened V by 0 bases and J by 4 bases, and 9 bases separated the two germline ends. The CDR3: CASSQDSGATGELFF. The CDR3 DNA reads as TGCGCCAGCAGCCAAGACTCAGGGGCCACCGGGGAGCTGTTTTTT.

In its sample, this clone was seen once. CDR3 DNA sequence: TGTGCCAGCAACCCGACGGGGGGTGCAGGGCGCACTGAAGCTTTCTTT. Protein sequence: CASNPTGGAGRTEAFF. V gene TRBV6-2 or TRBV6-3 combines with J gene TRBJ1-1; D might be TRBD1 (5 bases). V lost 7 bases, J lost 4 bases, and 22 bases lay in between. The V gene's germline CDR1 is MNHEY and CDR2 SVGEGT. The CDR3 consists of 16 residues.